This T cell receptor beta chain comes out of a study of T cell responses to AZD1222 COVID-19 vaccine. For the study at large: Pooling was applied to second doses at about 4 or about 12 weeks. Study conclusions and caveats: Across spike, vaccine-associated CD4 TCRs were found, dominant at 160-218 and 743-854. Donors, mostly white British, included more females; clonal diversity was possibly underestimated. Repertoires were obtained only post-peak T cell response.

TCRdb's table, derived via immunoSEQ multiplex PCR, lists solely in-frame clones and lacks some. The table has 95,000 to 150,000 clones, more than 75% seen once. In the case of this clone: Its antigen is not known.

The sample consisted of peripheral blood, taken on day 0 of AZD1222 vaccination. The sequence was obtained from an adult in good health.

CDR3 in amino acids: CASGEITSEGGYTF. In DNA form, the CDR3 reads TGTGCCAGTGGGGAAATTACATCCGAAGGGGGCTACACCTTC. The chain is built from TRBV19 and TRBJ1-2; unclear D gene. From germline, CDR1 is LNHDA and CDR2 SQIVND (reference sequence). The germline V and J ends were trimmed by 8 bases and 8 bases, with 21 bases remaining between them. The CDR3 is made up of 14 amino acids.